This TCR beta chain is drawn from a study of tissue T cells after allogeneic stem cell transplantation. Study-wide points: In patients and mice, blood and spleen missed much of tissue repertoire.

TCRbeta CDR3 was sequenced at survey depth with template counts. The assay was immunoSEQ multiplex PCR, and TCRdb's table has in-frame clones only and misses some. The table lists approximately 1,200 clones, about two thirds of them singletons. Adult allogeneic hematopoietic cell transplant recipients with steroid-refractory graft-versus-host disease were prospectively enrolled for research autopsy. In germline, CDR1 is MNHNY, CDR2 SVGAGI (reference sequence). The germline V and J ends were trimmed by 2 bases and 1 base, with 2 bases remaining between them. The CDR3 extends over 12 amino acids. Concerning this clone: Its matching antigen is unknown.

This TCR was sampled from a male patient at least 60 years old with steroid-refractory graft-versus-host disease after an allogeneic stem cell transplant. Some T cells may possibly be graft donor cells. The V and J genes are TRBV6-6 and TRBJ1-1; D gene ambiguous. Sequenced material: stomach tissue, taken at autopsy. The CDR3 DNA is TGTGCCAGCAGTTACCAGAACACTGAAGCTTTCTTT. Its translation is CASSYQNTEAFF.